This TCR beta chain was identified in a study of OX40 agonist ivuxolimab in advanced cancers. The study in broad terms: Ivuxolimab was a fully human IgG2 agonistic monoclonal antibody targeting the costimulatory receptor OX40 (CD134). Of the roughly 52 patients in dose escalation, 19 had hepatocellular carcinoma, around 15 had melanoma, 9 had renal cell carcinoma and 9 had head and neck cancer. Prior anti-PD-1, anti-PD-L1 or anti-CTLA-4 therapy was permitted, and about two fifths of dose-escalation patients had received checkpoint inhibitors. Partial responses occurred in three dose-escalation patients, of whom one had hepatocellular carcinoma and two had cutaneous melanoma. Intravenous ivuxolimab was administered to patients every 2 weeks at six dose levels: 0.01, 0.1, 0.3, 1.5, 3 and 10 mg/kg. The purpose of peripheral TCRbeta sequencing was to test whether ivuxolimab changed TCR sequence diversity and led to clonal T-cell expansion. The paper covers the monotherapy dose-escalation part of the phase I ivuxolimab trial, which included N ≈ 50 patients. In the dose-escalation cohort, around four fifths of patients were male, and the mean age was around 60 years, with a range of roughly 20 to 79.

About this clone: Its antigen target is currently unknown. No base quality values were provided; no much bigger clone lies one nucleotide off.

Including cysteine and phenylalanine, the CDR3 has 17 amino acids. CDR3 DNA only is kept here, 51 bases in frame from base 1. CDR1 and CDR2, per the germline V gene, are SGDLS and YYNGEE. Trimming at the junction amounts to 5 bases on V and 0 bases on J, and the germline ends lie 21 bases apart. To sequence the TCRbeta CDR3 region, genomic DNA was isolated from the sorted cells. The immunoSEQ Assay was used to sequence the TCRbeta CDR3 regions. In TCRdb, the immuneACCESS table is reduced to in-frame sequences with V and J assigned. These tables do not hold every clone; where another copy was compared, an unresolved V gene accounts for under half, and the others remain unexplained. For this sample there are under 40,000 clones; about 86% appear just once. The ten biggest clones cover about 32% of the sample. The trial excluded patients who had a history of autoimmune disease or were on systemic immunosuppression. In every dose cohort, peripheral blood was drawn for TCR sequencing at baseline, cycle 4 day 1, and cycle 7 day 1. The samples were taken from a phase I, first-in-human, multicenter, open-label dose-escalation trial of ivuxolimab. The trial enrolled adults with locally advanced or metastatic head and neck squamous cell, hepatocellular, melanoma or renal cell carcinoma. Before TCR sequencing, CD4+ T cells and CD8+ T cells from peripheral blood were sorted into separate populations.

Study-level results and caveats: In the 0.1-3.0 mg/kg groups, partial responders were among the patients with the lowest normalized peripheral clonal expansion, particularly in CD8+ T cells. At doses of 0.1 to 3.0 mg/kg, clonal expansion of both CD4+ and CD8+ blood T cells was observed from baseline to week 6. After ivuxolimab, CD8+ T cells had more expanded clones than CD4+ T cells on average. Low levels of normalized T-cell clonal expansion were also seen in some patients who did not respond. The antigen specificity of the peripheral T cells that underwent clonal expansion was not determined.

The sequences come from CD4+ or CD8+ T cells sorted from blood, collected in a trial of the OX40 agonist ivuxolimab. The sequence links TRBV9 to TRBJ2-7; confidence is insufficient to name the D gene. This TCR came from an adult with an advanced solid tumor such as melanoma, head and neck, liver or kidney cancer. For the CDR3, the sequence is CASRDPFPLAYSYEQYF. The DNA sequence follows: TGTGCCAGCAGGGACCCATTCCCCTTAGCTTACTCCTACGAGCAGTACTTC.